A selection of T cell receptor beta chains follows, all from one sample in a study of blood T cell repertoires in COVID-19. TCRdb's table, derived via immunoSEQ multiplex PCR, lists solely in-frame clones and lacks some. The sample lists about 380,000 clones; approximately 90% were seen once. The sequenced material came from PBMCs or T cells enriched from blood (not recorded which). The receptors were gathered from a woman aged 18-29 years who had recovered from COVID-19. The CDR3 runs from the conserved cysteine through the conserved F or W. Fields, in order: clone size, D gene, V gene, J gene, CDR3 DNA, CDR3 protein. A D gene is named only where the DNA matches it firmly. Only part of the rows carry a size: once, few, many, or a class if the clone is expanded.

clone_size: .; d_call: .; v_call: TRBV7-2; j_call: TRBJ2-5; cdr3_nt: TGTGCCAGCAGCTTGGGCAGGGAATTGGGGACCCAGTACTTC; cdr3_aa: CASSLGRELGTQYF
clone_size: .; d_call: TRBD1; v_call: TRBV30; j_call: TRBJ1-5; cdr3_nt: TGTGCCTGGAGCCGGGACAGGGGGAATCAGCCCCAGCATTTT; cdr3_aa: CAWSRDRGNQPQHF
clone_size: .; d_call: TRBD1; v_call: TRBV9; j_call: TRBJ1-2; cdr3_nt: TGTGCCAGCAGCGTAGGCGTTGGGGAACAGGGGGCGCGGGGCTACACCTTC; cdr3_aa: CASSVGVGEQGARGYTF
clone_size: .; d_call: TRBD2; v_call: TRBV24-1; j_call: TRBJ2-3; cdr3_nt: TGTGCCACCAGTGACCCTCATAGCGGGGTCCCCACAGATACGCAGTATTTT; cdr3_aa: CATSDPHSGVPTDTQYF
clone_size: .; d_call: .; v_call: TRBV6-5; j_call: TRBJ1-1; cdr3_nt: TGTGCCAGCTGCGGCGGGAACACTGAAGCTTTCTTT; cdr3_aa: CASCGGNTEAFF
clone_size: .; d_call: .; v_call: TRBV3-1/TRBV3-2; j_call: TRBJ1-4; cdr3_nt: TGTGCCAGCACCCCGGGAAATGGTGAAAAACTGTTTTTT; cdr3_aa: CASTPGNGEKLFF
clone_size: .; d_call: TRBD1; v_call: TRBV30; j_call: TRBJ2-7; cdr3_nt: TGTGCCTACAGGGGTAAGAGCTCCTACGAGCAGTACTTC; cdr3_aa: CAYRGKSSYEQYF
clone_size: .; d_call: .; v_call: TRBV24-1; j_call: TRBJ2-5; cdr3_nt: TGTGCCACCAGTGGTGGGCCCCGATGGGAGACCCAGTACTTC; cdr3_aa: CATSGGPRWETQYF
clone_size: .; d_call: TRBD1; v_call: TRBV25-1; j_call: TRBJ1-4; cdr3_nt: TGTGCCAGCAGTTTAATCGACAGGGACTCTGAAAAACTGTTTTTT; cdr3_aa: CASSLIDRDSEKLFF
clone_size: few; d_call: .; v_call: TRBV1; j_call: TRBJ1-2; cdr3_nt: TGCACCAGCAGCCCCTTCGCCTTC; cdr3_aa: CTSSPFAF
clone_size: .; d_call: TRBD1; v_call: TRBV7-9; j_call: TRBJ1-1; cdr3_nt: TGTGCCAGCAGCTTAGGTGGCGGCAGGGGGTGGATCACTGAAGCTTTCTTT; cdr3_aa: CASSLGGGRGWITEAFF
clone_size: .; d_call: .; v_call: TRBV27; j_call: TRBJ2-2; cdr3_nt: TGTGCCAGCAGCTTAGGGAGTAAGGGGGAGCTGTTTTTT; cdr3_aa: CASSLGSKGELFF